One sample yielded the 12 T cell receptor beta chains listed below, sequenced in a study of blood T cell repertoires in COVID-19. Produced via immunoSEQ multiplex PCR; TCRdb's table is partial and in-frame only. In the table there are about 140,000 clones, about 80% of which are singletons. The sequenced sample was peripheral blood. The receptors here all came from a woman aged 55-70 years with acute or convalescent COVID-19.

This clone was picked up one time. V and J are TRBV5-1 and TRBJ2-5; 8 positions agree with TRBD2. The length of the CDR3 is 14 residues. V was pared by 6 bases and J by 4 bases, with 8 bases of the junction left unmatched. Germline V gene sequence: CDR1 SGHRS, CDR2 YFSETQ. CDR3 in amino acids: CASKPGAGGETQYF. Written as DNA, the CDR3 is TGCGCCAGCAAGCCGGGTGCGGGGGGAGAGACCCAGTACTTC. The whole variable domain, filled in from reference TRBV5-1 and TRBJ2-5, reads KAGVTQTPRYLIKTRGQQVTLSCSPISGHRSVSWYQQTPGQGLQFLFEYFSETQRNKGNFPGRFSGRQFSNSRSEMNVSTLELGDSALYLCASKPGAGGETQYFGPGTRLLVL.

The chain joins TRBV18 to TRBJ1-3; tentative D call: TRBD1 (6 bases). CDR3 length equals 15 residues. CDR1 is KGHSH and CDR2 is LQKENI in the germline V gene. With 2 bases removed from V and 0 bases from J, the gap between germline ends came to 8 bases. The CDR3 loop is CASSPGTTSGNTIYF. The CDR3 region has the DNA TGTGCCAGCTCACCAGGGACAACCTCTGGAAACACCATATATTTT.

This clone was counted between two and nine times. This rearrangement joins TRBV25-1 to TRBJ2-1, with a tentative D call TRBD2 (5 bases). Germline V gene lookup returns CDR1 MGHDK and CDR2 SYGVNS. Deletions cut 8 bases from V and 10 bases from J, with 15 bases between. The CDR3 extends over 12 amino acids. This CDR3 reads CASSVGLGEQFF. The CDR3 coding sequence is TGTGCCAGCTCAGTAGGACTCGGGGAGCAGTTCTTC.

This chain joins TRBV27 and TRBJ1-5; possible D gene TRBD1, 6 bases. V was trimmed by 3 bases and J by 4 bases, leaving 7 bases between them. The CDR3 is made up of 13 amino acids. CDR1 is MNHEY, CDR2 SMNVEV, per germline (reference sequence). CDR3: CASSFQGNQPQHF. DNA of the CDR3: TGTGCCAGCAGTTTCCAGGGGAATCAGCCCCAGCATTTT.

CDR3 sequence (DNA): TGTGCCAGCAGCCAAGAGCCAGGGGGATACTATGGCTACACCTTC. It encodes CASSQEPGGYYGYTF. V usage is TRBV3-1 (or the pseudogene TRBV3-2) and J usage is TRBJ1-2; 7 bases agree with TRBD1. The CDR3 runs 15 residues. The V gene end was trimmed by 0 bases and the J gene end by 3 bases; junction bases not matched to a gene: 4. Germline loops: CDR1 LGHDT, CDR2 YNNKEL (reference sequence).

The chain recombines TRBV9 with TRBJ2-6; 15 positions agree with TRBD2. The germline gives CDR1 SGDLS, CDR2 YYNGEE. V lost 3 bases to trimming and J lost 2 bases; unmatched junction nucleotides: 12. CDR3 length: 21 residues. CDR3 nucleotides: TGTGCCAGCAGCGAGAGGGGTAGGGGACTAGCGGGAGGTGCTGGGGCCAACGTCCTGACTTTC. Translating it yields CASSERGRGLAGGAGANVLTF.

The chain links TRBV19 to TRBJ2-7; TRBD1 matches at 7 bases. The CDR3 totals 15 residues. CDR1 is LNHDA, CDR2 SQIVND, per germline (reference sequence). Trimming at V came to 5 bases and at J to 4 bases, leaving 11 bases not matched to a gene. CDR3 sequence (DNA): TGTGCCAGTAGTCCACGACAGGGATCGGGTTACGAGCAGTACTTC. Its translation is CASSPRQGSGYEQYF.

The chain uses TRBV28 and TRBJ1-1; D is ambiguous. The length of the CDR3 is 15 residues. Trimming pared 3 bases from V and 5 bases from J, leaving 16 bases between. Germline CDR1 and CDR2: MDHEN and SYDVKM. CDR3 residues: CASSLPPGRRTEAFF. CDR3 in DNA: TGTGCCAGCAGTTTGCCCCCGGGTCGGAGGACTGAAGCTTTCTTT.

This clone is a singleton in its sample. This chain connects TRBV27 to TRBJ2-2, with TRBD2 as a possible D gene (7 bases). V lost 5 bases to trimming and J lost 0 bases, with 19 bases between them. There are 18 residues in the CDR3. CDR1 MNHEY and CDR2 SMNVEV come from the germline V gene (reference sequence). CDR3 in amino acids: CASSLTGGPFANTGELFF. DNA of the CDR3: TGTGCCAGCAGTCTTACCGGGGGGCCGTTCGCGAACACCGGGGAGCTGTTTTTT.

This clone has just one count. The chain is built from TRBV10-3 and TRBJ2-5; D gene uncertain. Germline values: CDR1 ENHRY, CDR2 SYGVKD. Trimming stripped 0 bases from V and 5 bases from J, with 10 bases between. The CDR3 loop spans 14 amino acids. This CDR3 is CAISESELRETQYF. The CDR3 DNA reads TGTGCCATCAGTGAGTCTGAGTTACGGGAGACCCAGTACTTC.

The rearrangement joins TRBV11-3 to TRBJ1-3, with D perhaps TRBD1 (6 bases). There are 13 residues in the CDR3. Germline CDR1 is SGHNT and CDR2 is YENEEA. The V end was cut by 6 bases, the J end by 3 bases, with 9 bases between. The CDR3 is CASRGTIGNTIYF. As DNA, the CDR3 is TGTGCCAGCAGAGGGACAATTGGAAACACCATATATTTT.

V and J are TRBV27 and TRBJ1-5; the D gene is possibly TRBD1 (5 bases). Germline CDR1 reads MNHEY; CDR2 reads SMNVEV (reference sequence). The CDR3 contains 15 residues. V lost 2 bases and J lost 4, with 12 bases in between. CDR3 sequence reads: CASSLMGRGNQPQHF. CDR3 nucleotide sequence: TGTGCCAGCAGTTTAATGGGACGGGGGAATCAGCCCCAGCATTTT.